The TCR beta chain described here comes from a study of T-cell reconstitution after alpha-beta-depleted transplantation in children. V dropped 2 bases and J dropped 1; count of bases not matched to a gene: 0. In germline, CDR1 is DFQATT, CDR2 SNEGSKA (reference sequence). CDR3 length: 14 amino acids. A library of TCRbeta sequences, prepared with unique molecular identifiers, was generated. TCRdb redid the calling of the PCR reads with MiXCR, one entry per CDR3 protein. This sample yields roughly 160,000 distinct CDR3 sequences, of which 11% are seen a single time; roughly 13% belongs to the top ten. Study results and caveats: For some patients, TCRbeta diversity was high at day 60 because of recipient T cells and thymic progenitors that survived. At one year after transplant, newly produced T cells mostly accounted for T-cell counts and diversity. Two months or so post-transplant, alpha-beta T cells reportedly derived from several hundred expanded graft clones.

This clonotype was seen at least ten times. Its antigen is as yet unknown. The TCR originated in a boy younger than 10 with acute myeloid leukemia, due to receive a stem cell transplant. This sequence joins TRBV20-1 and TRBJ2-3; the match to TRBD2 covers 10 bases. Material: PBMCs, obtained before TCRalphabeta/CD19-depleted stem cell transplant. CDR3 bases: TGCAGTGCTAGACTAGCGGGAGGCACAGATACGCAGTATTTT. It codes for CSARLAGGTDTQYF.